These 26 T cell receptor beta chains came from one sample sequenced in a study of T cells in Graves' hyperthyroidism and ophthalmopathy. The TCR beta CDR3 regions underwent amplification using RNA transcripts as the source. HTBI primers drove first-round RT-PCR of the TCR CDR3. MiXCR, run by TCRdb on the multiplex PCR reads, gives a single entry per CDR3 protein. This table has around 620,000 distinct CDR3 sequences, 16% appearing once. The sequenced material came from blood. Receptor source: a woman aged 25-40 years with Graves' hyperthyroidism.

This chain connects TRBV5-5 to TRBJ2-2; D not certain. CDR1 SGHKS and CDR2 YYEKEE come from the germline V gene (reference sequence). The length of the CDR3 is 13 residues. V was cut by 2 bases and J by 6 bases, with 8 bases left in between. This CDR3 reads CASSFHNAGELFF. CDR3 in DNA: TGTGCCAGCAGCTTCCACAACGCCGGGGAGCTGTTTTTT.

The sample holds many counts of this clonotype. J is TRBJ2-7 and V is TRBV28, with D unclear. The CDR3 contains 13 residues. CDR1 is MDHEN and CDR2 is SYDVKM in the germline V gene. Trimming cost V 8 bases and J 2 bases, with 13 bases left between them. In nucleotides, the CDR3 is TGTGCCAGCGAGCGAATATATACCTACGAGCAGTACTTC. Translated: CASERIYTYEQYF. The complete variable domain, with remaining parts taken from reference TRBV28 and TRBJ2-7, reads DVKVTQSSRYLVKRTGEKVFLECVQDMDHENMFWYRQDPGLGLRLIYFSYDVKMKEKGDIPEGYSVSREKKERFSLILESASTNQTSMYLCASERIYTYEQYFGPGTRLTVT.

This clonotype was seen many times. CDR3 coding DNA: TGTGCCAGCAGTTTCGCAGGGGACCTGAACACCGGGGAGCTGTTTTTT. Its translation: CASSFAGDLNTGELFF. V gene TRBV12-3 or TRBV12-4 combines with J gene TRBJ2-2; possible D gene TRBD1, 6 bases. The V end was cut by 3 bases, the J end by 1 base, with 12 bases between. The CDR3 runs to 16 residues.

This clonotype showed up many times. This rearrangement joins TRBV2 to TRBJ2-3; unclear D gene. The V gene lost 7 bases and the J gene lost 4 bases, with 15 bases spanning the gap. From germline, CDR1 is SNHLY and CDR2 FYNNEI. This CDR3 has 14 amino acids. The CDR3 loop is CASTTGPQADTQYF. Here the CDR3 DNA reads TGTGCCAGCACGACGGGCCCCCAAGCAGATACGCAGTATTTT. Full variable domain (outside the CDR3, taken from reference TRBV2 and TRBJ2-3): EPEVTQTPSHQVTQMGQEVILRCVPISNHLYFYWYRQILGQKVEFLVSFYNNEISEKSEIFDDQFSVERPDGSNFTLKIRSTKLEDSAMYFCASTTGPQADTQYFGPGTRLTVL.

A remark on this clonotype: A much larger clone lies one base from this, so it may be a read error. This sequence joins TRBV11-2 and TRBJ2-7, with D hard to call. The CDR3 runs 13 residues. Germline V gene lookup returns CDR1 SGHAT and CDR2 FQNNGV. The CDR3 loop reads CASSSRAFFERYF. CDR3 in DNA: TGTGCCAGCAGCTCCCGGGCCTTCTTTGAGCGGTACTTC.

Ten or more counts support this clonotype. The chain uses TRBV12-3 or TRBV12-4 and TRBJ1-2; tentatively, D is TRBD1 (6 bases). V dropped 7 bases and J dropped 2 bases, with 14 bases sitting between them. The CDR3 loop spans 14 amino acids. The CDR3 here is CASISQGGNYGYTF. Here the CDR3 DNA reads TGTGCCAGCATTTCACAGGGTGGGAACTATGGCTACACCTTC.

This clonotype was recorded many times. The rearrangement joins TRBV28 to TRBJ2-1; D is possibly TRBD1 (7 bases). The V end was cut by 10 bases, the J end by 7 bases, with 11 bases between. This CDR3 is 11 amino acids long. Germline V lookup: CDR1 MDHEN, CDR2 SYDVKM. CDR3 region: CATTGRNEQFF. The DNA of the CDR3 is TGTGCCACGACAGGGAGGAATGAGCAGTTCTTC.

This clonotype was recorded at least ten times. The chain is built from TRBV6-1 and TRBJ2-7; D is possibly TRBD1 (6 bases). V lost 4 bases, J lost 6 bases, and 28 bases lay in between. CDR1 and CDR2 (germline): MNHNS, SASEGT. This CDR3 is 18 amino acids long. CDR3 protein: CASSVPPSAQGGLVEQYF. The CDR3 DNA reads TGTGCCAGCAGTGTCCCCCCTTCCGCGCAAGGGGGTTTGGTCGAGCAGTACTTC.

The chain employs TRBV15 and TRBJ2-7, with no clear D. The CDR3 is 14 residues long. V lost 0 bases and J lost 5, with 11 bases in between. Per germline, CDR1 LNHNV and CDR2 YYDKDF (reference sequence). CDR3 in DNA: TGTGCCACCAGCAGAGATCCCAGGCTGGACGAGCAGTACTTC. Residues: CATSRDPRLDEQYF. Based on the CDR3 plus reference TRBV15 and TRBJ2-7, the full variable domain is DAMVIQNPRYQVTQFGKPVTLSCSQTLNHNVMYWYQQKSSQAPKLLFHYYDKDFNNEADTPDNFQSRRPNTSFCFLDIRSPGLGDTAMYLCATSRDPRLDEQYFGPGTRLTVT.

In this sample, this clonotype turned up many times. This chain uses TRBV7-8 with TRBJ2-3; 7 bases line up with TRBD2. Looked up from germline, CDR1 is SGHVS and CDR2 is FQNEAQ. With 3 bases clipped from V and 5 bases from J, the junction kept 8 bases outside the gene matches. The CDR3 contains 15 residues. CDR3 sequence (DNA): TGTGCCAGCAGCTTTAGACTAGCAGAGATAGATACGCAGTATTTT. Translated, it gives CASSFRLAEIDTQYF.

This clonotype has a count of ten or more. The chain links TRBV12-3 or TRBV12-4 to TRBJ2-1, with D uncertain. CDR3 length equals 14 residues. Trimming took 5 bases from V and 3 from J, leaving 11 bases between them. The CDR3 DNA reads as TGTGCCAGCAGTCCCGACTCCTTCTACAATGAGCAGTTCTTC. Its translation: CASSPDSFYNEQFF.

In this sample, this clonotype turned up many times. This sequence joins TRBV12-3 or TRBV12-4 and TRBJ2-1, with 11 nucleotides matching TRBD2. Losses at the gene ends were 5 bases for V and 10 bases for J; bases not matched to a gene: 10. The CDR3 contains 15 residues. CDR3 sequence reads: CASSPGTSGRYEQFF. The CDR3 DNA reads TGTGCCAGCAGTCCCGGGACTAGCGGCCGATACGAGCAGTTCTTC.

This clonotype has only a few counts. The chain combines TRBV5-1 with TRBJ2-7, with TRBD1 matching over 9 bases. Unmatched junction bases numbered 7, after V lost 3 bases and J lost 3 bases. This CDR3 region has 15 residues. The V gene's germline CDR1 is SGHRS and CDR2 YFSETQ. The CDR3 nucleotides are TGCGCCAGCAGCTGGGGACAGGGTAAAAACTACGAGCAGTACTTC. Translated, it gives CASSWGQGKNYEQYF.

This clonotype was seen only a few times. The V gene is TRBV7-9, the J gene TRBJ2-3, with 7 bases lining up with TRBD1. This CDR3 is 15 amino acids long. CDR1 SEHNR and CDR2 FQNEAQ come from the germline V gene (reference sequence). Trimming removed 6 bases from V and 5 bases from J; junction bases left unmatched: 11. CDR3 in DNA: TGTGCCAGCAGGGGAACAGGGGCGGGTTTAGATACGCAGTATTTT. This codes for CASRGTGAGLDTQYF.

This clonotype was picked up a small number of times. CDR3 nucleotide sequence: TGTGCCAGCAGCCCGACAAAGTTTAACTATGGCTACACCTTC. Protein sequence: CASSPTKFNYGYTF. This chain joins TRBV27 and TRBJ1-2, with unresolved D. Germline CDR1 MNHEY, CDR2 SMNVEV (reference sequence). Trimming removed 6 bases at V and 1 base at J, with 12 bases between. This CDR3 region has 14 residues.

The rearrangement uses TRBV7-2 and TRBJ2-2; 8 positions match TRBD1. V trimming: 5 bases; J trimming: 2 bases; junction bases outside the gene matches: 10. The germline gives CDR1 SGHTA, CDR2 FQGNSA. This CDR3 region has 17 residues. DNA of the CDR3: TGTGCCAGCAGCAAACAGGGGGTTAGCGGAAACACCGGGGAGCTGTTTTTT. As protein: CASSKQGVSGNTGELFF.

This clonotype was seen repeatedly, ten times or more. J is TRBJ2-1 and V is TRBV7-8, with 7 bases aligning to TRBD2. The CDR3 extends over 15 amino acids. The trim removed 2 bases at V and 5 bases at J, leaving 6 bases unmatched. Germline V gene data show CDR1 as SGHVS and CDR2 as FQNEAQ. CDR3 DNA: TGTGCCAGCAGCTTACTCCCAGCGGGGAACAATGAGCAGTTCTTC. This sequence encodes CASSLLPAGNNEQFF.

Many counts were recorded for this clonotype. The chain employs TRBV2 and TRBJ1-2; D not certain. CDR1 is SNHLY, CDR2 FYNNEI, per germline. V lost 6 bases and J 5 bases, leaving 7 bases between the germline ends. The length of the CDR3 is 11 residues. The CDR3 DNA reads TGTGCCAGCAGAGCAAGTTATGGCTACACCTTC. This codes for CASRASYGYTF.

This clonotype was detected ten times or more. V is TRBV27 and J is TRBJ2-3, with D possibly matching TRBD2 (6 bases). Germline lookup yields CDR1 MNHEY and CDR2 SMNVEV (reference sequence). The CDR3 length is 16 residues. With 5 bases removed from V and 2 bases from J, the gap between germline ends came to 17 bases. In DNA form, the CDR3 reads TGTGCCAGCAGTCCCTACTATACGGGAGACACAGATACGCAGTATTTT. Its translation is CASSPYYTGDTDTQYF.

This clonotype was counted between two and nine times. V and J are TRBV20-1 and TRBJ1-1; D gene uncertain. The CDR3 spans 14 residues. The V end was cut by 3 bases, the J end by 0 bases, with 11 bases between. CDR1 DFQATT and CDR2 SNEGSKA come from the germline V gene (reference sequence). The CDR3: CSARGGRVNTEAFF. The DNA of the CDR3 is TGCAGTGCTAGGGGCGGTCGAGTGAACACTGAAGCTTTCTTT.

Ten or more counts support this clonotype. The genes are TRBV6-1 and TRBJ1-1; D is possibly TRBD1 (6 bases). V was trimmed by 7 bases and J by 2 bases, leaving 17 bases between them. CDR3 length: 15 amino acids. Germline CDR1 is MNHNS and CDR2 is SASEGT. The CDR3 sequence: CASTVTPGANTEAFF. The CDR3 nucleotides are TGTGCCAGCACAGTGACCCCGGGGGCAAACACTGAAGCTTTCTTT.

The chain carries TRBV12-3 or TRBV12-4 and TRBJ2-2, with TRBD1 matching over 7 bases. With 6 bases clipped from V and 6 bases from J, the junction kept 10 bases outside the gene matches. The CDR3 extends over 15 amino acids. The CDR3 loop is CASSRQGTISGELFF. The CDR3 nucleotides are TGTGCCAGCAGCAGACAGGGAACAATTTCCGGGGAGCTGTTTTTT.

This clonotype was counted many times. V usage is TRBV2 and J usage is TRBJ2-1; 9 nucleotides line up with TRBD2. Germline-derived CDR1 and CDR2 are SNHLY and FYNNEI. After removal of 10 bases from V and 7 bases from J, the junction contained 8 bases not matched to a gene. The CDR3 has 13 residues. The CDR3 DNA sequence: TGTGCCAACGCGGGAGGGCCGGATAATGAGCAGTTCTTC. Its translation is CANAGGPDNEQFF. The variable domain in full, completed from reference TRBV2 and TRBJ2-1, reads EPEVTQTPSHQVTQMGQEVILRCVPISNHLYFYWYRQILGQKVEFLVSFYNNEISEKSEIFDDQFSVERPDGSNFTLKIRSTKLEDSAMYFCANAGGPDNEQFFGPGTRLTVL.

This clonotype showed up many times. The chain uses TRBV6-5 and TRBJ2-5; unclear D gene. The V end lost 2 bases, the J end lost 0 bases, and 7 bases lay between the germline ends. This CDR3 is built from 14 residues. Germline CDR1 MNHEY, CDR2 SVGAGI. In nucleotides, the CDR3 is TGTGCCAGCAGTTACGGGAAGAACCAAGAGACCCAGTACTTC. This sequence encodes CASSYGKNQETQYF.

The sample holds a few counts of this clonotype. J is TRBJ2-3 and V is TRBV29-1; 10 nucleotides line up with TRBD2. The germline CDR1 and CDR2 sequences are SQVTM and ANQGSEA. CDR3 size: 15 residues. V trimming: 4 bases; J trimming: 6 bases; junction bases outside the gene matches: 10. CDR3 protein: CSVALLLAGKDTQYF. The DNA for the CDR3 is TGCAGCGTTGCCCTGTTACTAGCGGGAAAGGATACGCAGTATTTT.

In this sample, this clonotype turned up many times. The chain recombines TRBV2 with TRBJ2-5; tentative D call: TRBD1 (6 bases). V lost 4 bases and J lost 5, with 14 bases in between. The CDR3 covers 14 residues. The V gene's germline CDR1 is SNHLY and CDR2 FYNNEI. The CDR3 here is CASSVYRTEETQYF. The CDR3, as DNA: TGTGCCAGCAGTGTTTATAGGACAGAGGAGACCCAGTACTTC.